The entry that follows covers one TCR beta chain sequence. The antigen remains undetermined. This sample was taken from a study of shared clonotypes between healthy human individuals. The CDR3 extends over 15 amino acids. CDR1 is SGHRS, CDR2 YFSETQ, per germline. V trimming: 0 bases; J trimming: 4 bases; junction bases outside the gene matches: 4. Produced via immunoSEQ multiplex PCR; TCRdb's table is partial and in-frame only. The table lists approximately 2.3 million clones, 93% of them singletons. Findings and caveats of the study: At large depth, rarefaction still showed sorted-subset sequencing to be incomplete.

The J gene is TRBJ1-1, the V gene TRBV5-1; 9 positions agree with TRBD1. This sequence originates from a man aged 18 to 29 in good health. Some clones in this sample may be carry-over from other donors' samples. The specimen sequenced was naive CD4+ T cells from PBMCs. Subset noted: CD45RA+ positively selected. CDR3 bases: TGCGCCAGCAGCTTGGATGGACAGGGGACCACTGAAGCTTTCTTT. This translates into CASSLDGQGTTEAFF.